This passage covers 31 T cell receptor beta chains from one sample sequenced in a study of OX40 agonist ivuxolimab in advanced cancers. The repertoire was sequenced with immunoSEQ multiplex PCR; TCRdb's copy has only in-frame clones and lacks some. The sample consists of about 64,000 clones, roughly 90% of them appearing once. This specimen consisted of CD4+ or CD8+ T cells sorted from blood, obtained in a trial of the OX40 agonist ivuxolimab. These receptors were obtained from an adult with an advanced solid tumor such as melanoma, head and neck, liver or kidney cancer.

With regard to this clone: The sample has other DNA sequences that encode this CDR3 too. The CDR3 nucleotides are TGTGCCAGCAGCAGGTCCGGGACTAGCGGCCACAATGAGCAGTTCTTC. Translating gives CASSRSGTSGHNEQFF. The rearrangement uses TRBV7-3 and TRBJ2-1; TRBD2 agrees at 11 bases. Germline loops: CDR1 SGHTA, CDR2 FQGTGA. The CDR3 spans 16 residues. The ends lost 5 bases at V and 5 bases at J; junction bases unmatched: 8.

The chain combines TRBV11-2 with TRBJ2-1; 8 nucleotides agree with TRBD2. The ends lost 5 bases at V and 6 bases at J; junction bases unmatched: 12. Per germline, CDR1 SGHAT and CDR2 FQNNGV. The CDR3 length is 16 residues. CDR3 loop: CASSTRQAGGGNEQFF. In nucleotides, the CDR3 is TGTGCCAGCAGCACCAGACAGGCGGGGGGCGGCAATGAGCAGTTCTTC.

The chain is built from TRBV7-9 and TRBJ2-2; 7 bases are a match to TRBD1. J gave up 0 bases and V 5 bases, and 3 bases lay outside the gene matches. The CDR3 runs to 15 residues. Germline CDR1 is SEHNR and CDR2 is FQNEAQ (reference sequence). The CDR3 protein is CASSRDSANTGELFF. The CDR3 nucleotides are TGTGCCAGCAGCCGGGACAGCGCGAACACCGGGGAGCTGTTTTTT.

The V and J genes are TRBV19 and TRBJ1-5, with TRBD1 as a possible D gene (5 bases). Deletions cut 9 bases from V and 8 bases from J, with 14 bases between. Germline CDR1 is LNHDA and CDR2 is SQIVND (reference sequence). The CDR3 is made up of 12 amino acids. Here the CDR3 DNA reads TGTGCCAGCCGGGACGCCGGGGAGCCCCAGCATTTT. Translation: CASRDAGEPQHF.

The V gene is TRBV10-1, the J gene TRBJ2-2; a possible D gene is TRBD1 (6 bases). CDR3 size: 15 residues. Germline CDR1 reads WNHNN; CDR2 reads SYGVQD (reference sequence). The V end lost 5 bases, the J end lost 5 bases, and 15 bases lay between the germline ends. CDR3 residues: CASSPGRQGTGELFF. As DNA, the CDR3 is TGCGCCAGCAGTCCGGGACGCCAGGGGACCGGGGAGCTGTTTTTT.

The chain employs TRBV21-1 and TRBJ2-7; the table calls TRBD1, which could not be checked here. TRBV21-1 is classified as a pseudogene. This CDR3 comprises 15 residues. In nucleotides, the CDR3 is TGTGCCAGCAGCAAAGTTGGAAGGGACAGCTACGAGCAGTACTTC. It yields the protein CASSKVGRDSYEQYF.

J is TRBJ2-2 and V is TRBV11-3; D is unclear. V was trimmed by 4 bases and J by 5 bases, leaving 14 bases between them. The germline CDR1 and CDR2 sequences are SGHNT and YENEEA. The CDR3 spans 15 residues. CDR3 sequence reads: CASSYRGSDTGELFF. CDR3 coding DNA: TGTGCCAGCAGCTACCGTGGCAGTGATACCGGGGAGCTGTTTTTT.

The DNA for the CDR3 is TGTGCCATCAGTGACCCGGGAGTCAGGGGGCTCGGCGAGCAGTACTTC. Protein product: CAISDPGVRGLGEQYF. The chain carries TRBV10-3 and TRBJ2-7; 8 nucleotides agree with TRBD1. CDR3 size: 16 residues. CDR1 ENHRY and CDR2 SYGVKD come from the germline V gene. The junction had 13 bases not matched to a gene; V was cut back by 3 bases and J by 6 bases.

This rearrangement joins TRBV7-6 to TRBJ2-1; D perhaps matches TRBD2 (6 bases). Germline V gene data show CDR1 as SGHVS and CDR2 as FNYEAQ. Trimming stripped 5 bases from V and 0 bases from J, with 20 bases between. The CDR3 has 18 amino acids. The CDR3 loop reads CASSPEGRGRSSYNEQFF. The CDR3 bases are TGTGCCAGCAGCCCAGAGGGGCGGGGCAGGAGCTCCTACAATGAGCAGTTCTTC.

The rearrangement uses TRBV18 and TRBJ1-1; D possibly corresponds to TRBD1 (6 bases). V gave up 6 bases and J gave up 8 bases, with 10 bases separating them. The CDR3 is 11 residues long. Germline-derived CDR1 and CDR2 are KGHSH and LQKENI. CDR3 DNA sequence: TGTGCCAGCTCCCAAGGGGGAGAAGCTTTCTTT. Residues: CASSQGGEAFF.

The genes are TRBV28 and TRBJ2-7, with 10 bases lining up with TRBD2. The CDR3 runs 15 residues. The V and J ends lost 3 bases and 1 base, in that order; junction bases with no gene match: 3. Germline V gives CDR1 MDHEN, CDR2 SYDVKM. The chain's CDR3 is CASSFWTSGSYEQYF. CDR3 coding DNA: TGTGCCAGCAGTTTTTGGACTAGCGGATCCTACGAGCAGTACTTC.

CDR3 sequence: CASSPNTDTQYF. For the CDR3, the DNA is TGTGCCAGTAGTCCTAACACAGATACGCAGTATTTT. The chain couples TRBV19 to TRBJ2-3; D is undetermined. The V gene's germline CDR1 is LNHDA and CDR2 SQIVND (reference sequence). The germline V and J ends were trimmed by 5 bases and 2 bases, with 5 bases remaining between them. The CDR3 totals 12 residues.

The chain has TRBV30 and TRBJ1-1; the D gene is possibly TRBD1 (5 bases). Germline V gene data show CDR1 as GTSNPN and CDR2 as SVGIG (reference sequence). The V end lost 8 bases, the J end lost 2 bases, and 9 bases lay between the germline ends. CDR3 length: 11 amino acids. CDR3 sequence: CAVGVNTEAFF. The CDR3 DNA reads TGTGCCGTGGGGGTCAACACTGAAGCTTTCTTT.

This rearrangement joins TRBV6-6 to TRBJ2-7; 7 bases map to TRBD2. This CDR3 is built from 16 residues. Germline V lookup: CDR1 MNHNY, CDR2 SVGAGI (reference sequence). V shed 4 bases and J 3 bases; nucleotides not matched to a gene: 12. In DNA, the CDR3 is TGTGCCAGCAGTTCCCTGTTAGCGGGCTCGATCTACGAGCAGTACTTC. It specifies CASSSLLAGSIYEQYF.

The CDR3 nucleotides read TGTGCCAGCTCACAGGACGTCTCTGGGGCCAACGTCCTGACTTTC. It specifies CASSQDVSGANVLTF. This chain joins TRBV18 and TRBJ2-6; D is unclear. The length of the CDR3 is 15 residues. Germline assignment: CDR1 KGHSH and CDR2 LQKENI. The V end was cut by 4 bases, the J end by 0 bases, with 7 bases between.

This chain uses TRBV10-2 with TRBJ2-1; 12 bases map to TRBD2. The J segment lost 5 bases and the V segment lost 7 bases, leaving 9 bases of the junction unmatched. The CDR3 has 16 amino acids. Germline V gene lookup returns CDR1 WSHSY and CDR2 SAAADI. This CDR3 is CASTKTSGRSDNEQFF. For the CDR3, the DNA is TGCGCCAGCACCAAAACTAGCGGGAGGTCGGACAATGAGCAGTTCTTC.

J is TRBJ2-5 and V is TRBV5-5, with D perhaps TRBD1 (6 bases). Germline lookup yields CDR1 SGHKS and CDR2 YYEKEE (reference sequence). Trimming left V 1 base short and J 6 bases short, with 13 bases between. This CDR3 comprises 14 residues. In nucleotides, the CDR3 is TGTGCCAGCAGCTTGCTGGACAGTGGAAAGACCCAGTACTTC. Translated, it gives CASSLLDSGKTQYF.

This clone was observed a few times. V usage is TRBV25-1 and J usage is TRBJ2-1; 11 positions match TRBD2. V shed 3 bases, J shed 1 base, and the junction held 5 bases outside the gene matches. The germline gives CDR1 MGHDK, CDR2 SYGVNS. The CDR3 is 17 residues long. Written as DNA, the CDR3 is TGTGCCAGCAGTGAGGGCCTAGCGGGAGGATCCTACAATGAGCAGTTCTTC. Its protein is CASSEGLAGGSYNEQFF.

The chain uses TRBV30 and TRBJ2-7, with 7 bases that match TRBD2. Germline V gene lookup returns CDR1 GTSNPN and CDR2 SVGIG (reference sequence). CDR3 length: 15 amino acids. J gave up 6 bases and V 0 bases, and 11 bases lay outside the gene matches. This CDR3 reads CAWSVRTRSSSEQYF. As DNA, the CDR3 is TGTGCCTGGAGTGTGAGGACTAGAAGTTCTAGCGAGCAGTACTTC.

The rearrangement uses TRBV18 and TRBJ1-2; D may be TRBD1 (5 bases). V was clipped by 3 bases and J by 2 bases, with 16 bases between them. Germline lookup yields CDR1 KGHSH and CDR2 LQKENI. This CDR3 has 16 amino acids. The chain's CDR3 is CASSPSGAGRNYGYTF. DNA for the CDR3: TGTGCCAGCTCACCCAGCGGCGCAGGGAGAAACTATGGCTACACCTTC. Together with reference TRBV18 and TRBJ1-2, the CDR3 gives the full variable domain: NAGVMQNPRHLVRRRGQEARLRCSPMKGHSHVYWYRQLPEEGLKFMVYLQKENIIDESGMPKERFSAEFPKEGPSILRIQQVVRGDSAAYFCASSPSGAGRNYGYTFGSGTRLTVV.

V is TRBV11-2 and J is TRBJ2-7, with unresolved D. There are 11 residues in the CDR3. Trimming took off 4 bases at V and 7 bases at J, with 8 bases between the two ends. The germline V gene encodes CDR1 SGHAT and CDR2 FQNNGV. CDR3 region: CASSSSLEQYF. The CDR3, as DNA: TGTGCCAGCAGCTCTAGTCTTGAGCAGTACTTC.

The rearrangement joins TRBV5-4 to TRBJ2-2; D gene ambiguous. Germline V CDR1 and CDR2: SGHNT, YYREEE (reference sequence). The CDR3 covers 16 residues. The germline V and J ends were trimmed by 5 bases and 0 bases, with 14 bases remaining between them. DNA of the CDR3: TGTGCCAGCAGATCGGGCAGTTTCGCGAACACCGGGGAGCTGTTTTTT. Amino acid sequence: CASRSGSFANTGELFF.

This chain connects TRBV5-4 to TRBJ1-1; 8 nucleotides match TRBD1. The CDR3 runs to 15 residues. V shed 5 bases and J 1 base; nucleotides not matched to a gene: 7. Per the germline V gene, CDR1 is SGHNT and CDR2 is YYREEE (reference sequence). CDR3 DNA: TGTGCCAGCAGTTCCGCAGGGGGCGGGAACACTGAAGCTTTCTTT. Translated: CASSSAGGGNTEAFF.

In DNA, the CDR3 is TGTGCCAGCAGACCACGGGACACCTTAGGGACTGAAGCTTTCTTT. It specifies CASRPRDTLGTEAFF. This chain uses TRBV7-9 with TRBJ1-1; maybe TRBD1 (6 bases). The CDR3 has 15 residues. Trimming removed 6 bases from V and 5 bases from J, with 19 bases in between. Germline CDR1 and CDR2: SEHNR and FQNEAQ (reference sequence).

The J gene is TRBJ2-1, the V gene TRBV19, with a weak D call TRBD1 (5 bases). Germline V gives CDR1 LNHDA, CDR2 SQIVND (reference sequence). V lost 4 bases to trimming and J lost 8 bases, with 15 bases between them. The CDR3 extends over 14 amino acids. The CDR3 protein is CASSSQGLWDEQFF. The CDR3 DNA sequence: TGTGCCAGTAGTAGCCAGGGTCTATGGGATGAGCAGTTCTTC.

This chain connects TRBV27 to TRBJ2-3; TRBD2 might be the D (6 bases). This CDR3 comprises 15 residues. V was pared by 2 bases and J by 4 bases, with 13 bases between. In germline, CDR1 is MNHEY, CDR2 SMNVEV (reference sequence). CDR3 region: CASSLRRVGADTQYF. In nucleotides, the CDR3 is TGTGCCAGCAGTTTAAGGAGGGTTGGGGCAGATACGCAGTATTTT.

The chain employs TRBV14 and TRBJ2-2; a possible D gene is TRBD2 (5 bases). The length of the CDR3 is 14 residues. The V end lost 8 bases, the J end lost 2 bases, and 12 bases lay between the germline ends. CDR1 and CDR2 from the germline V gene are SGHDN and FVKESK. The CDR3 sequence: CASAVGLNTGELFF. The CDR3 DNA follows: TGTGCCAGCGCCGTCGGACTCAACACCGGGGAGCTGTTTTTT.

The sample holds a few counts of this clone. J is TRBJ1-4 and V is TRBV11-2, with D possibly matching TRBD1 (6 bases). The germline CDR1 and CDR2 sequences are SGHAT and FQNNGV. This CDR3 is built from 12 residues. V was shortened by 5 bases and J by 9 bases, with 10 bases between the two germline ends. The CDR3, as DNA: TGTGCCAGCAGCCCACAGGGAAAAAAACTGTTTTTT. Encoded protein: CASSPQGKKLFF.

CDR3 sequence (DNA): TGTGCCGCGCTGGACACTAACACCGGGGAGCTGTTTTTT. It codes for CAALDTNTGELFF. The rearrangement links TRBV27 to TRBJ2-2; tentative D call: TRBD1 (5 bases). The V and J ends lost 11 bases and 2 bases respectively, with 12 bases between them. CDR1 is MNHEY, CDR2 SMNVEV, per germline (reference sequence). This CDR3 comprises 13 residues.

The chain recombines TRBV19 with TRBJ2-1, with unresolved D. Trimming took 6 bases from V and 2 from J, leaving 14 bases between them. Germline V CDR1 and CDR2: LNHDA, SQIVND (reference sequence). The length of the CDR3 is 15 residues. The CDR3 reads CASRMNTAPYNEQFF. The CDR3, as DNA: TGTGCCAGTAGGATGAATACCGCCCCCTACAATGAGCAGTTCTTC.

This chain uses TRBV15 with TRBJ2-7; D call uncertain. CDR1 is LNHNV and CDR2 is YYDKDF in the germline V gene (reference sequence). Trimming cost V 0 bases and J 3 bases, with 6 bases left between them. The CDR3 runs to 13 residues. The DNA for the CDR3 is TGTGCCACCAGCAGAGATCCCCTCTACGAGCAGTACTTC. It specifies CATSRDPLYEQYF. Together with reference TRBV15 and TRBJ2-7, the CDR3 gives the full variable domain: DAMVIQNPRYQVTQFGKPVTLSCSQTLNHNVMYWYQQKSSQAPKLLFHYYDKDFNNEADTPDNFQSRRPNTSFCFLDIRSPGLGDTAMYLCATSRDPLYEQYFGPGTRLTVT.